This TCR beta chain was recovered during a study of blood T cell repertoires in COVID-19. The ends lost 6 bases at V and 5 bases at J; junction bases unmatched: 9. This CDR3 comprises 15 residues. Using immunoSEQ multiplex PCR, the repertoire was profiled, and TCRdb retains in-frame clones only, with some absent. The sample carries more than 150,000 clones, roughly 80% recorded once. The clonotype comes from a man between 60 and 75 years old with acute or convalescent COVID-19. The sequenced sample was peripheral blood. This chain joins TRBV6-7 and TRBJ1-5, with 8 bases fitting TRBD1. TRBV6-7 is annotated as an ORF whose role is uncertain. The CDR3: CASRPGTGKDQPQHF. CDR3 sequence (DNA): TGTGCCAGCAGACCCGGGACAGGTAAGGATCAGCCCCAGCATTTT.